This T cell receptor (beta chain) is drawn from a study of T-cell reconstitution after alpha-beta-depleted transplantation in children. Notes on the study in general: Elevated TCRbeta diversity at day 60 was traced, in some patients, to surviving recipient T cells and thymic progenitors.

With regard to this clonotype: Its antigen is as yet unknown.

Preparation of the TCRbeta library involved a method that used unique molecular identifiers. TCRdb reanalysed the PCR reads using MiXCR and keeps one entry per CDR3 protein. The sample lists approximately 400,000 distinct CDR3 sequences, roughly 15% occurring once. Germline V gives CDR1 SEHNR, CDR2 FQNEAQ (reference sequence). The length of the CDR3 is 16 residues. V shed 7 bases, J shed 5 bases, and the junction held 15 bases outside the gene matches. The sequence was obtained from a boy younger than two who had a stem cell transplant for Wiskott-Aldrich syndrome, so the T cells may come from the graft donor. The chain combines TRBV7-9 with TRBJ2-5; 8 nucleotides agree with TRBD2. The sequencing here drew on PBMCs, mostly from graft donor cells, taken 360 days after TCRalphabeta/CD19-depleted stem cell transplant. The CDR3 region is CASTPLTGGPLETQYF. For the CDR3, the DNA is TGTGCCAGCACCCCGTTAACGGGGGGGCCTCTGGAGACCCAGTACTTC.